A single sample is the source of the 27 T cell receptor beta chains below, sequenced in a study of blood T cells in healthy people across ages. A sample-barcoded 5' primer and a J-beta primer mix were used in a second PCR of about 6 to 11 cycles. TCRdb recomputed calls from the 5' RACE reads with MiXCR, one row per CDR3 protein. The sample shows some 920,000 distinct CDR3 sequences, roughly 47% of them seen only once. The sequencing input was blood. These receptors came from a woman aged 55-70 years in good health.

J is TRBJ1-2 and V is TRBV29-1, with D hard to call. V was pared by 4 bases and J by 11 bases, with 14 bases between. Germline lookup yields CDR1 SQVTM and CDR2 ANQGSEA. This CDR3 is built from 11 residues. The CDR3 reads CSVVRGHQYTF. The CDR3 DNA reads TGCAGCGTTGTGCGCGGTCACCAGTACACCTTC.

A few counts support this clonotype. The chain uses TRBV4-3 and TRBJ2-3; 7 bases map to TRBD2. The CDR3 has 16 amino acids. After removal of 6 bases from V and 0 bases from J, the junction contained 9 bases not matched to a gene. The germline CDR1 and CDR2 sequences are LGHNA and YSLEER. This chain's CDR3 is CASSPSGGGSTDTQYF. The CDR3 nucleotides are TGCGCCAGCAGTCCGTCGGGGGGAGGGAGCACAGATACGCAGTATTTT.

CDR3 nucleotide sequence: TGCGCCAGCAGCTTGGGGGCAGATCTCAATGAGCAGTTCTTC. Protein sequence: CASSLGADLNEQFF. The gene calls are TRBV5-1 and TRBJ2-1; D gene ambiguous. The ends were cut back, 0 bases at V and 6 bases at J, with 10 bases in the middle. Germline V gene sequence: CDR1 SGHRS, CDR2 YFSETQ. The CDR3 contains 14 residues. The whole variable domain, filled in from reference TRBV5-1 and TRBJ2-1, reads KAGVTQTPRYLIKTRGQQVTLSCSPISGHRSVSWYQQTPGQGLQFLFEYFSETQRNKGNFPGRFSGRQFSNSRSEMNVSTLELGDSALYLCASSLGADLNEQFFGPGTRLTVL.

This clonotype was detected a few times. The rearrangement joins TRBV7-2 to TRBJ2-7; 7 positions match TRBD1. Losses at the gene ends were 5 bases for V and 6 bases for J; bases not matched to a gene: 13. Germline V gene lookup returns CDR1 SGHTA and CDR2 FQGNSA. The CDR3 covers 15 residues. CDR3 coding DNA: TGTGCCAGCAGCCCATCGGGGAGACAGGGAAGCGAGCAGTACTTC. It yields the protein CASSPSGRQGSEQYF. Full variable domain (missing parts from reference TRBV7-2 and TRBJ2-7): GAGVSQSPSNKVTEKGKDVELRCDPISGHTALYWYRQSLGQGLEFLIYFQGNSAPDKSGLPSDRFSAERTGGSVSTLTIQRTQQEDSAVYLCASSPSGRQGSEQYFGPGTRLTVT.

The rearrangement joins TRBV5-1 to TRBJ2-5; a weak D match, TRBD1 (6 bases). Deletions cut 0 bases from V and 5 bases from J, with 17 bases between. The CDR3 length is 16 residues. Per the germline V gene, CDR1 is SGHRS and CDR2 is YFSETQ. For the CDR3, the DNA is TGCGCCAGCAGCTTGGTGGGGACATCCAGTGGGGAGACCCAGTACTTC. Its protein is CASSLVGTSSGETQYF.

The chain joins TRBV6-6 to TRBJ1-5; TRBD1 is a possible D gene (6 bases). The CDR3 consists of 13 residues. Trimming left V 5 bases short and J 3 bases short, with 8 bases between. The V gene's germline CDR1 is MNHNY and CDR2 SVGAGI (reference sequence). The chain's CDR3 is CASSDRINQPQHF. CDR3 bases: TGTGCCAGCAGTGACAGGATCAATCAGCCCCAGCATTTT.

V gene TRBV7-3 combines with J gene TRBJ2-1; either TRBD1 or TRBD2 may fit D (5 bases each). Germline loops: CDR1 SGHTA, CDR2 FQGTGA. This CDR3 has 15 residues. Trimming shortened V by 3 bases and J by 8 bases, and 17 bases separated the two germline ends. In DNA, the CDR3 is TGTGCCAGCAGCTTTGGGGGACGGGAATTGGATGAGCAGTTCTTC. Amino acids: CASSFGGRELDEQFF.

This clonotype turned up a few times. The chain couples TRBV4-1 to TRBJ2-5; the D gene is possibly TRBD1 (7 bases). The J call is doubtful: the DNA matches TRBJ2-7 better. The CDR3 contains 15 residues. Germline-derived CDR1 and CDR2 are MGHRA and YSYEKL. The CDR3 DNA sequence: TGCGCCAGCAGCCAAGTCAGGGGGGATTCTTACGAGCAGTACTTC. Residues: CASSQVRGDSYEQYF.

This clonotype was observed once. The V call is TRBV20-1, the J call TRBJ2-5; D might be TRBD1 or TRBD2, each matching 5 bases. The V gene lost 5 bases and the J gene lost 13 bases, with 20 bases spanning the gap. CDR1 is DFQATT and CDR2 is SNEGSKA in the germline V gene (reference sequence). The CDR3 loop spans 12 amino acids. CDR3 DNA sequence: TGCAGTGCTGCCGGGACCTTAAGTAGTACGTACTTC. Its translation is CSAAGTLSSTYF.

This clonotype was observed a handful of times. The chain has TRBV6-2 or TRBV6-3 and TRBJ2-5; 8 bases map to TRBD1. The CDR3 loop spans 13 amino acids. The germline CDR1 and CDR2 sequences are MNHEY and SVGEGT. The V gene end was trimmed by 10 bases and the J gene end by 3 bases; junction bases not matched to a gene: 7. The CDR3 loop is CATLPGGEETQYF. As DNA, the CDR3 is TGTGCCACCCTACCAGGGGGCGAAGAGACCCAGTACTTC.

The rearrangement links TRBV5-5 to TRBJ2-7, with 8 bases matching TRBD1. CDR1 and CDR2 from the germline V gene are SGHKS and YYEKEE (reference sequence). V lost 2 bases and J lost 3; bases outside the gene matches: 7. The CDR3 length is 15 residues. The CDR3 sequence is CASSLTGTGFYEQYF. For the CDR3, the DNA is TGTGCCAGCAGCTTAACCGGGACAGGATTCTACGAGCAGTACTTC.

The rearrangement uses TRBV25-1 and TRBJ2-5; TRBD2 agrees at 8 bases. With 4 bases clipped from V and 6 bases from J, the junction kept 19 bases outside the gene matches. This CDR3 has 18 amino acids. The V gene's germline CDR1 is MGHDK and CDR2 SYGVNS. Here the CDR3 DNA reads TGTGCCAGCAGTGGCGCTAGCGGGCAACCGGTGTCGTGGAAGACCCAGTACTTC. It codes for CASSGASGQPVSWKTQYF.

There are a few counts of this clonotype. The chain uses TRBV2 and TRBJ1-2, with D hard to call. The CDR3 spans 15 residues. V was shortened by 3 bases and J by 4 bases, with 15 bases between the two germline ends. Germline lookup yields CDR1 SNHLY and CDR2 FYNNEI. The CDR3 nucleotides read TGTGCCAGCAGTGAGCGGACGTCGACGTCCTATGGCTACACCTTC. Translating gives CASSERTSTSYGYTF.

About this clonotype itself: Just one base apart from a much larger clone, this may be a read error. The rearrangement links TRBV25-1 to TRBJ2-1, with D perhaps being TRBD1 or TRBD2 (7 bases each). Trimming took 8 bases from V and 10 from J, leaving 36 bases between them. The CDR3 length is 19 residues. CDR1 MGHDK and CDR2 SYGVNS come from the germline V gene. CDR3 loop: CASGSAGGGGEWYFKEQFF. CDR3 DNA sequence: TGTGCCAGCGGCTCGGCAGGGGGGGGCGGTGAGTGGTATTTCAAGGAGCAGTTCTTC.

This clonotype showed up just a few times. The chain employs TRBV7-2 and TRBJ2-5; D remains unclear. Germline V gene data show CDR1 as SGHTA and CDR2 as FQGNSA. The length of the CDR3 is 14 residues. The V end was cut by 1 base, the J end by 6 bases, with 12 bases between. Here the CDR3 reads CASSLEFRKKTQYF. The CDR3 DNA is TGTGCCAGCAGCTTAGAGTTCCGCAAAAAGACCCAGTACTTC.

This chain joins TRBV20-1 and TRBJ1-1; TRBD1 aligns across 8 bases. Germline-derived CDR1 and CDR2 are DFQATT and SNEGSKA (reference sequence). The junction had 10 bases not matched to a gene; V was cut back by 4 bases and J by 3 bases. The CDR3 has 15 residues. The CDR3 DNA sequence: TGCAGTGCTATGCCGGGACAGGTGGGCCACACTGAAGCTTTCTTT. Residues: CSAMPGQVGHTEAFF.

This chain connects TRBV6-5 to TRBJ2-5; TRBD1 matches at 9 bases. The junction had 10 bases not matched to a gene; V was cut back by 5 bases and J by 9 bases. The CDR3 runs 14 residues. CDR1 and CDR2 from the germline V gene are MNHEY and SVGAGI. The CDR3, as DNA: TGTGCCAGCAGTGCCCCGGGACAGGGTCAGGCCCAGTACTTC. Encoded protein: CASSAPGQGQAQYF.

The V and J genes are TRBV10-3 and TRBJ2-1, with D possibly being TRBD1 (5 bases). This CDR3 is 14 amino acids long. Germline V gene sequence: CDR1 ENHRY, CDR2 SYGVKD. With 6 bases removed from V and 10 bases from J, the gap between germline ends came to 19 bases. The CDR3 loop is CAISEINGATEQFF. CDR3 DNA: TGTGCCATCAGCGAAATTAATGGGGCTACCGAGCAGTTCTTC.

The CDR3, as DNA: TGCAGTGCCCCCCCGGGGAGCCTAGCGGGGCATACGCAGTATTTT. Protein sequence: CSAPPGSLAGHTQYF. The V and J genes are TRBV20-1 and TRBJ2-3, with TRBD2 matching over 9 bases. V lost 6 bases to trimming and J lost 7 bases; unmatched junction nucleotides: 14. Germline values: CDR1 DFQATT, CDR2 SNEGSKA (reference sequence). The CDR3 is made up of 15 amino acids.

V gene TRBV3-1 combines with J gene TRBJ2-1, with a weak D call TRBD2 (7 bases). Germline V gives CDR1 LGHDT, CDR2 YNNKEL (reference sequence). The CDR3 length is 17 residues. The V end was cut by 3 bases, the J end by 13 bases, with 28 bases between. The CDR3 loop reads CASSQRASGGGAETQFF. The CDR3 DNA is TGTGCCAGCAGCCAGAGGGCTAGCGGAGGGGGGGCAGAGACCCAGTTCTTC.

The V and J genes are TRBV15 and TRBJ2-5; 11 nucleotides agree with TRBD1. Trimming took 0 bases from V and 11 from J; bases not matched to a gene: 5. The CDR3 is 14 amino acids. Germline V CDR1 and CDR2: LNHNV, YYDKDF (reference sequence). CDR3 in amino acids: CATSRDRTGGTQYF. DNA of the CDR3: TGTGCCACCAGCAGAGACCGGACAGGGGGCACGCAGTACTTC.

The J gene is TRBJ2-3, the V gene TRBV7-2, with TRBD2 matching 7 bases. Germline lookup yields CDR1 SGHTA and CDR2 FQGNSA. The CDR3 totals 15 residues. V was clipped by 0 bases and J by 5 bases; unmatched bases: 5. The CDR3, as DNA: TGTGCCAGCAGCTTAGCTAGCGGGTCAATAGATACGCAGTATTTT. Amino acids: CASSLASGSIDTQYF.

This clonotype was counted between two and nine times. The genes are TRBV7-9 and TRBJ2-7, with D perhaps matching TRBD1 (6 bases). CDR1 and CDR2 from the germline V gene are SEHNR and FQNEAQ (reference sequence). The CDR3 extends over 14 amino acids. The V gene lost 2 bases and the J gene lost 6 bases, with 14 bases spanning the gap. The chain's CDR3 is CASSLSGAGSEQYF. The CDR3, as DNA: TGTGCCAGCAGCTTATCAGGGGCCGGATCCGAGCAGTACTTC.

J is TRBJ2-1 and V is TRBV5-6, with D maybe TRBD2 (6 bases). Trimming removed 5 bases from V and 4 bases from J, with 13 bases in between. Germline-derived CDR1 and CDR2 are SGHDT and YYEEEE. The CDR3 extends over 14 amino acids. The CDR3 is CASSWTAGYNEQFF. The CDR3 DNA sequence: TGTGCCAGCAGTTGGACCGCGGGGTACAATGAGCAGTTCTTC.

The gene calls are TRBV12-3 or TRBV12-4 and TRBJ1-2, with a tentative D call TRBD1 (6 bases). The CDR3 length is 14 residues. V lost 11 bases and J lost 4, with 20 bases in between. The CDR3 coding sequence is TGTGCCTCCGGGGGGGCCATGCTAGGCTATGGCTACACCTTC. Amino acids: CASGGAMLGYGYTF.

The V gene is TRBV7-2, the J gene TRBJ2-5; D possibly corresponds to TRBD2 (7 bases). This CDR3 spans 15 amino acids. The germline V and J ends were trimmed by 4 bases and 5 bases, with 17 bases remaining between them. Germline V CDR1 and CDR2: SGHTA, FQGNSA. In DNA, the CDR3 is TGTGCCAGCAGCTACGGACTAGGGGGGAGGGAGACCCAGTACTTC. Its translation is CASSYGLGGRETQYF.

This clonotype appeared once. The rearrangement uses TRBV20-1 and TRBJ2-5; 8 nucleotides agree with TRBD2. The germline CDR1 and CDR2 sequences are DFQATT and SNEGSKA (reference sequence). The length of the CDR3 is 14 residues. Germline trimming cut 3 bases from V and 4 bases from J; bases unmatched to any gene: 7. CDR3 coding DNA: TGCAGTGCTAGTGCCGGGAGGGCCGGAGAGACCCAGTACTTC. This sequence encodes CSASAGRAGETQYF.